This TCR beta chain is drawn from a study of shared T cell receptors in the human thymus. Trimming removed 6 bases from V and 0 bases from J; junction bases left unmatched: 8. The CDR3 loop spans 17 amino acids. Per germline, CDR1 MNHEY and CDR2 SMNVEV (reference sequence). Repertoires were generated with immunoSEQ multiplex PCR, while TCRdb's copy carries only in-frame clones and drops some. This repertoire shows hundreds of thousands of clones, more than 75% found once; its top ten account for about 0.014%. This same sample was also part of a study on human thymus T cells. As reported in that work: Having corrective surgery for congenital heart defects, healthy Finnish infants were the ones who donated. Thymic and blood repertoires appeared to display a bias in their usage of V and J genes.

This chain links TRBV27 with TRBJ2-3; the match to TRBD2 covers 11 bases. This receptor was obtained from a boy under three years old with a congenital heart defect. The sample was thymocytes. The CDR3 DNA sequence: TGTGCCAGCAGGGCCGGGACTAGCGGCACTAGCACAGATACGCAGTATTTT. Protein product: CASRAGTSGTSTDTQYF.